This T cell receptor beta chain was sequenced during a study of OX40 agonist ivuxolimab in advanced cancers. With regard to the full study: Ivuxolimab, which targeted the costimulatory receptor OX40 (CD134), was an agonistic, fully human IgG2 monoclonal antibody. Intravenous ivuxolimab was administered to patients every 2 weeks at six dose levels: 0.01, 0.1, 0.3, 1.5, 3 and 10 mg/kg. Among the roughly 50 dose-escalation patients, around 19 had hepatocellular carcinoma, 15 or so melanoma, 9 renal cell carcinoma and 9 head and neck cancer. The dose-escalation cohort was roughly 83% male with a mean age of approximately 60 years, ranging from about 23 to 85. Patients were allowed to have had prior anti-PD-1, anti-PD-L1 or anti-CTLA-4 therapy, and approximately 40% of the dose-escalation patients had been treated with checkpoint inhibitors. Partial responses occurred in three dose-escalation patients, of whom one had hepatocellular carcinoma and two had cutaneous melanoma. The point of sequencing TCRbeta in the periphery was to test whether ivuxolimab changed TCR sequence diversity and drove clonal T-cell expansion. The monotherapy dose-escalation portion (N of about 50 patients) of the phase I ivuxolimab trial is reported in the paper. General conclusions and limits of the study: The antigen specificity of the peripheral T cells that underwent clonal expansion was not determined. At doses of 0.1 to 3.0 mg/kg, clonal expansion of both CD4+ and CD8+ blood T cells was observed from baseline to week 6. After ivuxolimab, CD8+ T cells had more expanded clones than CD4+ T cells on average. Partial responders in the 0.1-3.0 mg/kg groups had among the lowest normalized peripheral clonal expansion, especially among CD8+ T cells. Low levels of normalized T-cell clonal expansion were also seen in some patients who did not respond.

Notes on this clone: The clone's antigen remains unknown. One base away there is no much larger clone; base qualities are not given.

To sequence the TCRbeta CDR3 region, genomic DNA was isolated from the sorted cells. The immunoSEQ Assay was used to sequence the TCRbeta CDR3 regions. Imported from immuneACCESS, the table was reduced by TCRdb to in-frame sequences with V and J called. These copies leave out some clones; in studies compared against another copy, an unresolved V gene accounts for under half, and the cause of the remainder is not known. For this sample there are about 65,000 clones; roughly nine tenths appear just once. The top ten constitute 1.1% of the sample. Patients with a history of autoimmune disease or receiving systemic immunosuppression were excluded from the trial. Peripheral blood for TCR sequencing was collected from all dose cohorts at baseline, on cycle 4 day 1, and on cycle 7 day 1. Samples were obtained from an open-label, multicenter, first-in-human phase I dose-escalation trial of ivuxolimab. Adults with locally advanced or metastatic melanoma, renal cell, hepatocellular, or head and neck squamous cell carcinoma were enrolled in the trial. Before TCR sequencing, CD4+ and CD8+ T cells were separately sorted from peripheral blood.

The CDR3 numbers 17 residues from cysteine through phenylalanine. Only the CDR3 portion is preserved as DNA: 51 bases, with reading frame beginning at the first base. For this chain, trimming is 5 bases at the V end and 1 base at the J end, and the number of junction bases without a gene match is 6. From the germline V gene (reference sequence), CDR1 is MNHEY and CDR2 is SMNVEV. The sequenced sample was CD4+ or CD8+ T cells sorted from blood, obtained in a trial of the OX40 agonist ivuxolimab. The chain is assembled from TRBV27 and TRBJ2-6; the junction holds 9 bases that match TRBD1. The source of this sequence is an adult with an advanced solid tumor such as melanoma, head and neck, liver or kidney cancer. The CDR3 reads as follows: CASSPGTGRSGANVLTF. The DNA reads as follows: TGTGCCAGCAGTCCCGGGACAGGGAGATCTGGGGCCAACGTCCTGACTTTC. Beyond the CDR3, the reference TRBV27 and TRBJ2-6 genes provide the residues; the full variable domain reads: EAQVTQNPRYLITVTGKKLTVTCSQNMNHEYMSWYRQDPGLGLRQIYYSMNVEVTDKGDVPEGYKVSRKEKRNFPLILESPSPNQTSLYFCASSPGTGRSGANVLTFGAGSRLTVL.